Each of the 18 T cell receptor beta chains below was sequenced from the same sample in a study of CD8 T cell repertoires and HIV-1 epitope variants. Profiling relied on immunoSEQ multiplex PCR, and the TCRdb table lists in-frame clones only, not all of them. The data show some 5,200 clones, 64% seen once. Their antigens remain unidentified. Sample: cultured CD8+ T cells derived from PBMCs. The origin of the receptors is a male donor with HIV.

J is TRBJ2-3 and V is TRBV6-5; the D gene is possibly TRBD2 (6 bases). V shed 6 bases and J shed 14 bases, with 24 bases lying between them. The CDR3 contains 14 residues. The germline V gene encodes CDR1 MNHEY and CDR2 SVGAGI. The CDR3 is CASSLSAGSKVVYF. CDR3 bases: TGTGCCAGCAGCCTGTCCGCGGGAAGCAAAGTCGTGTATTTT.

The CDR3 reads CASSSGGPSPYEQYF. DNA of the CDR3: TGTGCCAGCAGCTCGGGAGGGCCATCCCCCTACGAGCAGTACTTC. The chain combines TRBV7-9 with TRBJ2-7; 8 bases agree with TRBD2. The CDR3 covers 15 residues. Germline lookup yields CDR1 SEHNR and CDR2 FQNEAQ (reference sequence). V shed 4 bases, J shed 2 bases, and the junction held 7 bases outside the gene matches.

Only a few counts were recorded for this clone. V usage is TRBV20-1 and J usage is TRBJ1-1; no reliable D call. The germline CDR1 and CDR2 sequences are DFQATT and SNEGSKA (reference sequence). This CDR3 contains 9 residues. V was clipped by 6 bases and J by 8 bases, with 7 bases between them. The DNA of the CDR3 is TGCAGTGCCCGGCGGGAAGCTTTCTTT. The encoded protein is CSARREAFF.

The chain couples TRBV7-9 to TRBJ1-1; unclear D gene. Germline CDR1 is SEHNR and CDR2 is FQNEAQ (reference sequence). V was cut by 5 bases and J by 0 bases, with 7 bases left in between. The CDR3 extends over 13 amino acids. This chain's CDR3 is CASSQEMNTEAFF. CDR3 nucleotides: TGTGCCAGCAGCCAAGAGATGAACACTGAAGCTTTCTTT.

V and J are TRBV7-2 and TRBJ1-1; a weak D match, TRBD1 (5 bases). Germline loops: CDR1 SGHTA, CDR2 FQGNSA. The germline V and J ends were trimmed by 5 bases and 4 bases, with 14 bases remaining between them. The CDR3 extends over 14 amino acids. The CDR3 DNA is TGTGCCAGCAGCCCCGCGGGGGTTGGCACTGAAGCTTTCTTT. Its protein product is CASSPAGVGTEAFF.

CDR3 region: CASRDVGELFF. CDR3 DNA sequence: TGTGCCAGCAGGGACGTCGGGGAGCTGTTTTTT. This sequence joins TRBV25-1 and TRBJ2-2; D remains unclear. The V end was cut by 6 bases, the J end by 7 bases, with 6 bases between. Germline V gene sequence: CDR1 MGHDK, CDR2 SYGVNS. The CDR3 has 11 residues.

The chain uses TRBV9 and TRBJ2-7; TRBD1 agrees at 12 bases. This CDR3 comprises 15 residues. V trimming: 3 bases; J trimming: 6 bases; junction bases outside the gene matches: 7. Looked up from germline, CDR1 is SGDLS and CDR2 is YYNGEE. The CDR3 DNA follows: TGTGCCAGCAGCGACTCCGGGACAGGGGGCCGCGAGCAGTACTTC. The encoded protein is CASSDSGTGGREQYF.

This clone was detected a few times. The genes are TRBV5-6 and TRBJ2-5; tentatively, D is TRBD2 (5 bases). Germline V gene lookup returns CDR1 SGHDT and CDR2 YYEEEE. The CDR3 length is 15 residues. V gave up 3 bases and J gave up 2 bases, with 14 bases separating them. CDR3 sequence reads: CASSSAGIDQETQYF. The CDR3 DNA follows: TGTGCCAGCAGCTCCGCCGGGATAGATCAAGAGACCCAGTACTTC.

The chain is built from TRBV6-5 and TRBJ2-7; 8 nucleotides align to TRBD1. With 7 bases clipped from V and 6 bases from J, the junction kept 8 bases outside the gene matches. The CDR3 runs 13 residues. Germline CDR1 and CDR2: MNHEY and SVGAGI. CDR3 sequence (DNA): TGTGCCAGCACCAGGACAGGGACCGGCGAGCAGTACTTC. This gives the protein CASTRTGTGEQYF.

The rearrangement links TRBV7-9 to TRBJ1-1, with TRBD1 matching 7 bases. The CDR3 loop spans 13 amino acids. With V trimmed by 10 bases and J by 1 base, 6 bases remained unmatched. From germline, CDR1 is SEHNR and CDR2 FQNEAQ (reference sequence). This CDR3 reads CATRQGGNTEAFF. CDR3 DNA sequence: TGTGCCACTCGACAGGGCGGGAACACTGAAGCTTTCTTT.

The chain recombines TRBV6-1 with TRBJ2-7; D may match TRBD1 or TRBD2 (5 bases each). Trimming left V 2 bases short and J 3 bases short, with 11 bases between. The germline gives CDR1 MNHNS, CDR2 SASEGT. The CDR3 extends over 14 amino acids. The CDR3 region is CASSELGDLYEQYF. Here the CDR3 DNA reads TGTGCCAGCAGTGAACTTGGGGACCTCTACGAGCAGTACTTC.

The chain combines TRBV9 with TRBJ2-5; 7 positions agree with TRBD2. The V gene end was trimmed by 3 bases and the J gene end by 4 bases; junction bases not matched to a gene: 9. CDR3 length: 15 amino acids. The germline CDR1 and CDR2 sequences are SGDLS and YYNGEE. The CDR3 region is CASSAQGGLPETQYF. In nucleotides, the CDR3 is TGTGCCAGCAGCGCTCAGGGAGGGCTACCAGAGACCCAGTACTTC.

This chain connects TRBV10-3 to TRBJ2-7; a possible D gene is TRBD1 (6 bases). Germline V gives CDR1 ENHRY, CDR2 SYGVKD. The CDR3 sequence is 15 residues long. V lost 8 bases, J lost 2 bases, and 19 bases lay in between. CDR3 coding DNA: TGTGCCATCGGGGGACACGACCAGCGCCCCTACGAGCAGTACTTC. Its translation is CAIGGHDQRPYEQYF.

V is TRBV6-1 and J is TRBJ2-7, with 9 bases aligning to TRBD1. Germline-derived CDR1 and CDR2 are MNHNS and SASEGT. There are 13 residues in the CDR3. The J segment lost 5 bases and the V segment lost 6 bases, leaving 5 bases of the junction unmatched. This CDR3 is CASRTGGGDEQYF. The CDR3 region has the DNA TGTGCCAGCAGGACAGGGGGTGGCGACGAGCAGTACTTC.

The CDR3 is CASSQVPGEQYF. For the CDR3, the DNA is TGTGCCAGCAGCCAAGTGCCGGGAGAGCAGTACTTC. This rearrangement joins TRBV4-2 to TRBJ2-7, with a possible D match to TRBD2 (5 bases). V lost 1 base and J lost 7, with 8 bases in between. Germline V gene lookup returns CDR1 LGHNA and CDR2 YNFKEQ. The CDR3 length is 12 residues.

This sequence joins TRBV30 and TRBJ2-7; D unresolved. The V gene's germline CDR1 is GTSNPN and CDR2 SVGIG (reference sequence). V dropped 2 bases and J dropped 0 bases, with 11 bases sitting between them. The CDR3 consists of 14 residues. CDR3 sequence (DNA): TGTGCCTGGAGTACCAAGATCAGCTCCTACGAGCAGTACTTC. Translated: CAWSTKISSYEQYF.

The CDR3 DNA sequence: TGTGCCACCAGCAGAGGAGGACAGGGGGGTGAAAAACTGTTTTTT. Its translation is CATSRGGQGGEKLFF. The J gene is TRBJ1-4, the V gene TRBV15, with TRBD1 matching 10 bases. V shed 1 base and J 7 bases; nucleotides not matched to a gene: 3. CDR1 and CDR2 (germline): LNHNV, YYDKDF (reference sequence). The CDR3 runs to 15 residues.

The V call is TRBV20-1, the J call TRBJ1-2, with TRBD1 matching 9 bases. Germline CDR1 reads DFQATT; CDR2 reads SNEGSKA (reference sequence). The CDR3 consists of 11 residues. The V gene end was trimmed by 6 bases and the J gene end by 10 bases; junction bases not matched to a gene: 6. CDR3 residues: CSARRTGVYTF. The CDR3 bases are TGCAGTGCCCGGAGGACAGGGGTCTACACCTTC.